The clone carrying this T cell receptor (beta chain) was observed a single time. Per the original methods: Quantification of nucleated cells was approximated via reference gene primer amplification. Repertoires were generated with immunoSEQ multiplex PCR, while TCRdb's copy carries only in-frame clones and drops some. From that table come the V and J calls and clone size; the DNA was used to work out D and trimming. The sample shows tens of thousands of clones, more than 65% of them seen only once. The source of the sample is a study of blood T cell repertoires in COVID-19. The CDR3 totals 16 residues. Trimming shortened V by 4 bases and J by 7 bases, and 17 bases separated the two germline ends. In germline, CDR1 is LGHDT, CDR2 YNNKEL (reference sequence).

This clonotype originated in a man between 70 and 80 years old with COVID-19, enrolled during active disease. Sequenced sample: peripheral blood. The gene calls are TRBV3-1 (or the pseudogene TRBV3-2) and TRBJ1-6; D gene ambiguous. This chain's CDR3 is CASSPQAAGLNSPLHF. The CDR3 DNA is TGTGCCAGCAGCCCCCAGGCAGCCGGTCTGAATTCACCCCTCCACTTT.